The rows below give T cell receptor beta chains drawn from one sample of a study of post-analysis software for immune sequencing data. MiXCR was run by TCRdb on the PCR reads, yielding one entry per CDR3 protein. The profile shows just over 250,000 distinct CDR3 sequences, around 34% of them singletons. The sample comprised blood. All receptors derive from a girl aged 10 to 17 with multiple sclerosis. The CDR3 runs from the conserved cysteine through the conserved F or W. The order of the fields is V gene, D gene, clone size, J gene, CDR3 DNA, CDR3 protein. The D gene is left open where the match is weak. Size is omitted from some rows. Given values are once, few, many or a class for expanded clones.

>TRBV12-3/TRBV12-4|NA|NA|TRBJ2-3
TGTGCCAGCAGCCAGTTGGTTGATACGCAGTATTTT
CASSQLVDTQYF
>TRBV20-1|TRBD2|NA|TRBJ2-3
TGCGGTGCTAGATTCGCGGGAGGAATCACAGATACGCAGTATTTT
CGARFAGGITDTQYF
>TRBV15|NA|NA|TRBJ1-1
TGTGCCACCAGCAGAGTTCCAGGGGACGTCATGAACACTGAAGCTTTCTTT
CATSRVPGDVMNTEAFF
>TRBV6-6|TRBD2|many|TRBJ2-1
TGTGCCAGTTCCCAGCGGGAGCTTGAGCAGTTCTTC
CASSQRELEQFF
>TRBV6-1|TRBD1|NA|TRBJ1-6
TGTGCCAGCAAACTGGGACAGGGACAATCACCCCTCCACTTT
CASKLGQGQSPLHF
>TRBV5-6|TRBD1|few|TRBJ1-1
TGTGCCAGCAGCCCCAGGGGGGAAAACACTGAAGCTTTCTTT
CASSPRGENTEAFF
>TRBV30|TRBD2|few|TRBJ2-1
TGTGCCTGGAGTGACGGGACTAGCGGACACAATGAGCAGTTCTTC
CAWSDGTSGHNEQFF
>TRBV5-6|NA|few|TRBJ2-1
TGTGCCAGCAGCTCGTTAGTGGGGGGGCCCAATGAGCAGTTCTTC
CASSSLVGGPNEQFF
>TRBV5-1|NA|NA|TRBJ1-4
TGCGCCAGCCGTCGGGACCATAATGAAAAACTGTTTTTT
CASRRDHNEKLFF
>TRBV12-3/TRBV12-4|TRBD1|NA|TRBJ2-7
TGTGCCAGCAGTAGGGACAGGGGGCTCAGCTACGAGCAGTACTTC
CASSRDRGLSYEQYF
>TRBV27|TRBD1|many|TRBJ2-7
TGTGCCAGCAGTTTATCGACGGACAGGGGACTACCCTACGAGCAGTACTTC
CASSLSTDRGLPYEQYF
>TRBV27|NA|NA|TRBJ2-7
TGTGCCAGCAGTTTATTGGGGAACGAGCAGTACTTC
CASSLLGNEQYF
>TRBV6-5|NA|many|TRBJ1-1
TGTGCCAGCAGTCCCTCAGGGACGGTTGCTGAAGCTTTCTTT
CASSPSGTVAEAFF
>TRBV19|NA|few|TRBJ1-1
TGTGCCAGTGGGAGGGGACACCTCACTGAAGCTTTCTTT
CASGRGHLTEAFF
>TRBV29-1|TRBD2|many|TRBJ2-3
TGCAGCGTTGAGCCGGGACTAGGAGGAGATACGCAGTATTTT
CSVEPGLGGDTQYF
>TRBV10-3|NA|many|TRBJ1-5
TGTGCCATCAGTGAGGAGGGAGGGGGCAATCAGCCCCAGCATTTT
CAISEEGGGNQPQHF
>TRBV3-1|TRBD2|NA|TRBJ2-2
TGTGCCAGCAGCCAAGATCTTTTGCTCGGGGGGGAGCGGTTTTTT
CASSQDLLLGGERFF
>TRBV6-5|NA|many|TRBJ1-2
TGTGCCAGCACCCCCGACAGAAACTATGGCTACACCTTC
CASTPDRNYGYTF
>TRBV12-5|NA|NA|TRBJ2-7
TGTGCTAGTGGTTTGGTTTGGAGTGGGAACTACGAGCAGTACTTC
CASGLVWSGNYEQYF
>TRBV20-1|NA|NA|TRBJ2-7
TGCAGTGCCCCCGAGGGGGAGTACTACGAGCAGTACTTC
CSAPEGEYYEQYF
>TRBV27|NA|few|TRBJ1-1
TGTGCCAGCAGTTTATCGCGAGACCGAGGTGAAGCTTTCTTT
CASSLSRDRGEAFF
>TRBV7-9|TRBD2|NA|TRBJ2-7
TGTGCCAGCATCTCTAGCGGGTACTCCCACAATGAGCAGTACTTC
CASISSGYSHNEQYF
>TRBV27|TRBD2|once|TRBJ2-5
TGTGCCAGCAGTCCCACTAGCGGGATTAAGCAGTACTTC
CASSPTSGIKQYF
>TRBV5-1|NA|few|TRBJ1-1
TGCGCCAGCAGCTTGACCCAAGTTCGACACGCTGAAGCTTTCTTT
CASSLTQVRHAEAFF
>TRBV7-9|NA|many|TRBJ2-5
TGTGCCAGCAGCTCCCTTTGGAGCAAAACCTCCCAAGAGACCCAGTACTTC
CASSSLWSKTSQETQYF
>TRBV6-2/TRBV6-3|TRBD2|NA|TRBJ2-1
TGTGCCAGCAGTTACGATTTATGGCGGGGGGCCAATGAGCAGTTCTTC
CASSYDLWRGANEQFF
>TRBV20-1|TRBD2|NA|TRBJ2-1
TGCAGTGCTAGATTGGGGGGGGTGGCCAGGGATGGGCAGTTCTTC
CSARLGGVARDGQFF
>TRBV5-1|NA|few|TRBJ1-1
TGCGCCAGCAGCTTCCGTGGCGAAGGACAGTTCTTTGAAGCTTTCTTT
CASSFRGEGQFFEAFF
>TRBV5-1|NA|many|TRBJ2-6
TGCGCCAGCAGCTGGGGGTTTGGGCAGATCTCTGGGGCCAACGTCCTGACTTTC
CASSWGFGQISGANVLTF
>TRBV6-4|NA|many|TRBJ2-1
TGTGCCAGCAGTGAAGGCCCCTACAATGAGCAGTTCTTC
CASSEGPYNEQFF
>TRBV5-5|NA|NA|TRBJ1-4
TGTGCCAGCAGCCGGGAGGGTTCAACTAATGAAAAACTGTTTTTT
CASSREGSTNEKLFF
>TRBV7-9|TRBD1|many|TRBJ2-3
TGTGCCAGCAGCCTCTGGACAGGGAACACAGATACGCAGTATTTT
CASSLWTGNTDTQYF
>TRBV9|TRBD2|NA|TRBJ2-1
TGTGCCAGCAGCGTAGGTTCTAGCGGGGGCCGTGAGCAGTTCTTC
CASSVGSSGGREQFF
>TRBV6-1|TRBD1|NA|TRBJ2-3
TGTGCCAGCAGTGGCCTCCCCGGGACAGGGACAGATACGCAGTATTTT
CASSGLPGTGTDTQYF
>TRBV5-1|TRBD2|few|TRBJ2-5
TGCGCCAGCAGCTCAAGGACTAGCGGGAGGGCCAATGAGCAGTACTTC
CASSSRTSGRANEQYF
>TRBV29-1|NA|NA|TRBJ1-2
TGCAGCGTTCGGACAGCCAGAGGCTATGGCTACACCTTC
CSVRTARGYGYTF
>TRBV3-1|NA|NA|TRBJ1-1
TGTGCCGGCAGCCTTGACGGGACTGAAGCTTTCTTT
CAGSLDGTEAFF
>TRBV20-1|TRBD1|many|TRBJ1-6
TGCAGTGCACAGGGGGCCTCCTATAATTCACCCCTCCACTTT
CSAQGASYNSPLHF
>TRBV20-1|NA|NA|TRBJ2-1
TGCAGTGCTAATGGGGTGGACTTCTTC
CSANGVDFF